Reported below is one T cell receptor beta chain. The antigen is not known. CDR1 and CDR2 from the germline V gene are LNHDA and SQIVND (reference sequence). V was shortened by 5 bases and J by 10 bases, with 9 bases between the two germline ends. This CDR3 spans 12 amino acids. The sample comes from a study of cytomegalovirus exposure and HLA in healthy donors. The PCR had 60 Vbeta and 13 Jbeta primers. Profiling relied on immunoSEQ multiplex PCR, and the TCRdb table lists in-frame clones only, not all of them. The sample shows about 99,000 clones, around 80% of them seen only once. Study observations and caveats: Most subjects had HLA-A and HLA-B alleles reportedly predicted accurately by TCR beta sequences. Among TCR sequences, most were rare, though some public TCRs appeared in many donors. Exclusion applied to some V segments, including TRBV6-2 and TRBV6-3, as they were indistinguishable. In a later analysis, a missense DCLRE1C variant was linked to TCR beta V- and J-gene trimming.

The TCR comes from a male donor in good health and CMV-seropositive. The specimen was PBMCs. The chain is built from TRBV19 and TRBJ2-6; D unresolved. CDR3 in amino acids: CASSYHLNVLTF. CDR3 nucleotides: TGTGCCAGTAGTTATCACCTAAACGTCCTGACTTTC.